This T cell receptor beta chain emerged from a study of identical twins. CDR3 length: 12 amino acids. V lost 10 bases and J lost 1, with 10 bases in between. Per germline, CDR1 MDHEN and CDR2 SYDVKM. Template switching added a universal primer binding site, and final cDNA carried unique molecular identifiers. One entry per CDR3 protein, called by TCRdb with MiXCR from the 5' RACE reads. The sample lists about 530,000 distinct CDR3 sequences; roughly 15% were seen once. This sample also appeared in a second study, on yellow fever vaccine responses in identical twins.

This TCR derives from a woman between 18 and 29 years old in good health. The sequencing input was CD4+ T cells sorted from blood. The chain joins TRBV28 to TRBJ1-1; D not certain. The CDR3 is CATTRENTEAFF. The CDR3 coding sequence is TGTGCCACGACTCGGGAGAACACTGAAGCTTTCTTT.